Included here is one T cell receptor (beta chain) sequence, with context. The sample comes from a study of PD-1 blockade in mismatch repair-deficient tumors. The overall study: Patients had eleven to twelve mismatch repair-deficient cancer types and were previously treated and progressing.

CDR1 is SGHTA and CDR2 is FQGNSA in the germline V gene. The CDR3 is 14 residues long. V gave up 2 bases and J gave up 3 bases, with 9 bases separating them. Every patient had mismatch repair deficiency by PCR or immunohistochemistry. The TCR-sequenced patients were three responders to pembrolizumab. Method: immunoSEQ multiplex PCR; TCRdb's copy keeps in-frame clones and lacks some. The sample contains about 38,000 clones, more than 75% of which appear only once. This chain connects TRBV7-2 to TRBJ2-3; D gene ambiguous. The material was peripheral blood, obtained 4 weeks after starting pembrolizumab. The TCR comes from an adult with mismatch repair-deficient cancer. CDR3 DNA: TGTGCCAGCAGCTTATATATGAGAACAGATACGCAGTATTTT. As protein: CASSLYMRTDTQYF. Looking up the rest from reference TRBV7-2 and TRBJ2-3 gives the full variable domain: GAGVSQSPSNKVTEKGKDVELRCDPISGHTALYWYRQSLGQGLEFLIYFQGNSAPDKSGLPSDRFSAERTGGSVSTLTIQRTQQEDSAVYLCASSLYMRTDTQYFGPGTRLTVL.